The 11 T cell receptor beta chains presented below share a single source sample, sequenced in a study of shared clonotypes between healthy human individuals. Produced via immunoSEQ multiplex PCR; TCRdb's table is partial and in-frame only. The repertoire holds around 510,000 clones, with approximately 95% as singletons. The sample taken for sequencing was naive CD4+ T cells sorted from blood. Subset denoted: CD45RA+ positively selected. The receptors were gathered from a woman in her thirties in good health.

The chain carries TRBV7-3 and TRBJ2-2; the match to TRBD2 covers 9 bases. The germline CDR1 and CDR2 sequences are SGHTA and FQGTGA. The CDR3 extends over 16 amino acids. J lost 8 bases, V lost 3 bases, and 10 bases had no gene match. CDR3 loop: CASSFSGSPEGGELFF. The DNA for the CDR3 is TGTGCCAGCAGCTTTAGCGGGAGCCCTGAGGGAGGGGAGCTGTTTTTT.

V and J are TRBV28 and TRBJ2-5, with D possibly being TRBD1 or TRBD2 (5 bases each). The DNA matches TRBJ2-7 better at its end, which makes the J call doubtful. This CDR3 contains 12 residues. In germline, CDR1 is MDHEN, CDR2 SYDVKM. The DNA for the CDR3 is TGTGCCAGCTCCCGGGGCCCCTACGAGCAGTACTTC. Amino acid sequence: CASSRGPYEQYF.

This chain joins TRBV4-1 and TRBJ1-1; D remains ambiguous. V lost 6 bases and J 5 bases, leaving 10 bases between the germline ends. The CDR3 extends over 12 amino acids. CDR1 is MGHRA, CDR2 YSYEKL, per germline. Written as DNA, the CDR3 is TGCGCCAGCAGTAGGGTGGGGACTGAAGCTTTCTTT. This gives the protein CASSRVGTEAFF.

Worth noting for this clone: Distinct nucleotide sequences in the sample also encode this CDR3. The chain carries TRBV28 and TRBJ1-5; D unresolved. V was clipped by 2 bases and J by 6 bases, with 5 bases between them. Germline-derived CDR1 and CDR2 are MDHEN and SYDVKM. CDR3 length: 12 residues. This CDR3 is CASSLEAQPQHF. CDR3 in DNA: TGTGCCAGCAGTTTAGAGGCTCAGCCCCAGCATTTT.

The CDR3 region is CASSLTSGTDTQYF. CDR3 DNA sequence: TGCGCCAGCAGCTTGACCTCAGGCACAGATACGCAGTATTTT. The chain employs TRBV5-1 and TRBJ2-3; no clear D gene. Between the trimmed V and J ends, which lost 1 base and 1 base, there was a span of 7 bases. Per the germline V gene, CDR1 is SGHRS and CDR2 is YFSETQ. The CDR3 totals 14 residues. The variable domain in full, completed from reference TRBV5-1 and TRBJ2-3, reads KAGVTQTPRYLIKTRGQQVTLSCSPISGHRSVSWYQQTPGQGLQFLFEYFSETQRNKGNFPGRFSGRQFSNSRSEMNVSTLELGDSALYLCASSLTSGTDTQYFGPGTRLTVL.

The chain joins TRBV9 to TRBJ1-4; D not certain. V was cut by 4 bases and J by 14 bases, with 21 bases left in between. The CDR3 spans 14 residues. The germline gives CDR1 SGDLS, CDR2 YYNGEE. The CDR3 nucleotides are TGTGCCAGCAGCTACGCACCGGACGGCTCGTCGCTGTTTTTT. Translated: CASSYAPDGSSLFF.

The chain couples TRBV29-1 to TRBJ2-7; D not resolved. The CDR3 has 10 residues. Germline V gene sequence: CDR1 SQVTM, CDR2 ANQGSEA. The germline V and J ends were trimmed by 6 bases and 6 bases, with 9 bases remaining between them. CDR3: CSVRGVEQYF. The CDR3 region has the DNA TGCAGCGTCCGTGGGGTCGAGCAGTACTTC.

This clone was seen only once. The rearrangement links TRBV4-1 to TRBJ2-7, with a tentative D call TRBD1 (5 bases). The ends were cut back, 4 bases at V and 3 bases at J, with 16 bases in the middle. From germline, CDR1 is MGHRA and CDR2 YSYEKL. This CDR3 has 15 residues. The CDR3 DNA sequence: TGCGCCAGCAGCCGCCTCCCGACAGACAACTACGAGCAGTACTTC. Its translation: CASSRLPTDNYEQYF.

The chain carries TRBV6-5 and TRBJ2-1, with TRBD1 matching over 11 bases. Looked up from germline, CDR1 is MNHEY and CDR2 is SVGAGI. V was clipped by 6 bases and J by 3 bases; unmatched bases: 4. CDR3 length: 15 amino acids. CDR3 in DNA: TGTGCCAGCAGGGCGGACAGGGGGCACTACAATGAGCAGTTCTTC. This gives the protein CASRADRGHYNEQFF.

With respect to this clone: Other DNA sequences in this sample translate to the same CDR3. This chain connects TRBV20-1 to TRBJ2-7, with D unclear. This CDR3 contains 11 residues. Trimming shortened V by 0 bases and J by 3 bases, and 3 bases separated the two germline ends. Germline lookup yields CDR1 DFQATT and CDR2 SNEGSKA (reference sequence). The CDR3 region is CSARDNYEQYF. CDR3 coding DNA: TGCAGTGCTAGAGATAACTACGAGCAGTACTTC.

The V and J genes are TRBV9 and TRBJ2-5, with TRBD1 matching over 8 bases. The J call may be incorrect, as the DNA end agrees better with TRBJ2-7. Germline values: CDR1 SGDLS, CDR2 YYNGEE. The CDR3 is made up of 15 amino acids. CDR3 amino acids: CASSADRGPPYEQYF. CDR3 DNA: TGTGCCAGCAGCGCCGACAGGGGACCCCCATACGAGCAGTACTTC.